This TCR beta chain was profiled in a study of post-analysis software for immune sequencing data. The study's findings and limits: Same-batch preparations were strongly co-clustered by F measure.

The germline gives CDR1 SQVTM, CDR2 ANQGSEA. V dropped 7 bases and J dropped 8 bases, with 21 bases sitting between them. CDR3 size: 14 residues. Presence of unique molecular identifiers characterized the TCR beta cDNA libraries. TCRdb processed the PCR reads anew with MiXCR; each CDR3 protein has one entry. This table has 150,000 to 200,000 distinct CDR3 sequences, under 40% appearing once. Of note for this clonotype: Antigen unknown.

The receptor comes from a girl between 10 and 17 years old with multiple sclerosis. The genes are TRBV29-1 and TRBJ2-4; the D gene is possibly TRBD2 (6 bases). The specimen comprised blood, sampled after autologous hematopoietic stem cell transplantation. The CDR3 region has the DNA TGCAGCGCTTTGGGAGGAAGAGGTCGGGACATTCAGTACTTC. Amino acid sequence: CSALGGRGRDIQYF.